Shown below are 21 T cell receptor beta chains from a single sample sequenced in a study of cytomegalovirus exposure and HLA in healthy donors. The PCR made use of 60 Vbeta and 13 Jbeta primers. Sequencing used immunoSEQ multiplex PCR; TCRdb keeps in-frame clones, though not all of them. The sample includes tens of thousands of clones, 90% of them seen just once. Source material: PBMCs. These receptor sequences come from a woman between 18 and 29 years old in good health and CMV-seronegative.

The rearrangement joins TRBV28 to TRBJ2-7; TRBD1 aligns across 12 bases. V shed 2 bases, J shed 7 bases, and the junction held 3 bases outside the gene matches. The CDR3 covers 14 residues. Germline V gene data show CDR1 as MDHEN and CDR2 as SYDVKM. In DNA form, the CDR3 reads TGTGCCAGCAGTTTAAGGGACAGGGGGCAAGAGCAGTACTTC. It encodes CASSLRDRGQEQYF.

J is TRBJ1-2 and V is TRBV5-5, with D maybe TRBD1 (6 bases). Germline lookup yields CDR1 SGHKS and CDR2 YYEKEE (reference sequence). Trimming cost V 5 bases and J 3 bases, with 29 bases left between them. The CDR3 consists of 19 residues. The CDR3 DNA sequence: TGTGCCAGCAGACCCCAGGGGAGGGCCTTACCCCCAATCGACTATGGCTACACCTTC. As protein: CASRPQGRALPPIDYGYTF.

This sequence joins TRBV7-3 and TRBJ2-2; weak D call: TRBD2 (5 bases). Trimming cost V 2 bases and J 4 bases, with 14 bases left between them. This CDR3 spans 16 amino acids. Germline CDR1 reads SGHTA; CDR2 reads FQGTGA. This CDR3 is CASSLFDRAGTGELFF. The DNA for the CDR3 is TGTGCCAGCAGCTTATTTGATAGGGCGGGCACCGGGGAGCTGTTTTTT.

The V and J genes are TRBV6-6 and TRBJ2-7; weak D call: TRBD2 (5 bases). Germline CDR1 MNHNY, CDR2 SVGAGI (reference sequence). Trimming left V 2 bases short and J 5 bases short, with 16 bases between. CDR3 size: 15 residues. As DNA, the CDR3 is TGTGCCAGCAGTTACGGAGGTGGGGTCCCTCACGAGCAGTACTTC. It codes for CASSYGGGVPHEQYF.

The chain carries TRBV7-2 and TRBJ2-7; D gene ambiguous. Germline V gives CDR1 SGHTA, CDR2 FQGNSA. Trimming took off 1 base at V and 1 base at J, with 8 bases between the two ends. There are 14 residues in the CDR3. The CDR3 spells CASSLGGGSYEQYF. CDR3 in DNA: TGTGCCAGCAGCTTAGGCGGCGGTTCCTACGAGCAGTACTTC.

The J gene is TRBJ2-1, the V gene TRBV11-2, with TRBD1 as a possible D gene (5 bases). Trimming took 6 bases from V and 7 from J, leaving 7 bases between them. The CDR3 loop spans 11 amino acids. Germline V lookup: CDR1 SGHAT, CDR2 FQNNGV. Here the CDR3 reads CASSRQNEQFF. CDR3 nucleotides: TGTGCCAGCAGTCGACAGAATGAGCAGTTCTTC. The full variable domain, with the rest looked up from reference TRBV11-2 and TRBJ2-1, is EAGVAQSPRYKIIEKRQSVAFWCNPISGHATLYWYQQILGQGPKLLIQFQNNGVVDDSQLPKDRFSAERLKGVDSTLKIQPAKLEDSAVYLCASSRQNEQFFGPGTRLTVL.

V gene TRBV19 combines with J gene TRBJ2-7, with D perhaps TRBD2 (6 bases). The CDR3 totals 14 residues. Trimming left V 3 bases short and J 0 bases short, with 9 bases between. Germline V gene sequence: CDR1 LNHDA, CDR2 SQIVND (reference sequence). CDR3 region: CASSIRDSSYEQYF. CDR3 nucleotides: TGTGCCAGTAGTATCCGGGACTCCTCCTACGAGCAGTACTTC.

This chain uses TRBV6-6 with TRBJ2-7; 9 nucleotides align to TRBD2. The CDR3 has 16 amino acids. J was trimmed by 4 bases and V by 4 bases; bases with no gene match: 11. Looked up from germline, CDR1 is MNHNY and CDR2 is SVGAGI (reference sequence). CDR3: CASSSHSSGMPYEQYF. In nucleotides, the CDR3 is TGTGCCAGCAGTTCGCACTCTAGCGGGATGCCTTACGAGCAGTACTTC.

V and J are TRBV11-3 and TRBJ2-1, with D maybe TRBD1 (6 bases). Trimming removed 2 bases from V and 8 bases from J, with 7 bases in between. This CDR3 comprises 12 residues. Germline V gene sequence: CDR1 SGHNT, CDR2 YENEEA. The CDR3 nucleotides read TGTGCCAGCAGCTTAAAGGGGGATGAGCAGTTCTTC. It translates to CASSLKGDEQFF. Combining the CDR3 with reference TRBV11-3 and TRBJ2-1 gives the whole variable domain EAGVVQSPRYKIIEKKQPVAFWCNPISGHNTLYWYLQNLGQGPELLIRYENEEAVDDSQLPKDRFSAERLKGVDSTLKIQPAELGDSAVYLCASSLKGDEQFFGPGTRLTVL.

The chain couples TRBV28 to TRBJ2-3; 8 positions match TRBD2. The ends lost 6 bases at V and 7 bases at J; junction bases unmatched: 18. From germline, CDR1 is MDHEN and CDR2 SYDVKM. The CDR3 runs to 17 residues. Here the CDR3 reads CASSLPGVSGIVNTQYF. CDR3 coding DNA: TGTGCCAGCAGCCTCCCAGGGGTTAGCGGGATCGTGAATACGCAGTATTTT.

The chain recombines TRBV29-1 with TRBJ1-1, with TRBD1 as a possible D gene (6 bases). The CDR3 consists of 13 residues. CDR1 and CDR2 from the germline V gene are SQVTM and ANQGSEA. V lost 6 bases and J 8 bases, leaving 19 bases between the germline ends. For the CDR3, the DNA is TGCAGCGTCGCGACAGGATCTCCAGGGGAAGCTTTCTTT. This sequence encodes CSVATGSPGEAFF.

The gene calls are TRBV5-4 and TRBJ2-5; 8 bases are a match to TRBD2. J lost 5 bases, V lost 4 bases, and 4 bases had no gene match. Germline values: CDR1 SGHNT, CDR2 YYREEE (reference sequence). The CDR3 covers 13 residues. The DNA for the CDR3 is TGTGCCAGCAGCCCTGGACTAGCTGAGACCCAGTACTTC. Translated: CASSPGLAETQYF. Full variable domain (remainder filled in from reference TRBV5-4 and TRBJ2-5): ETGVTQSPTHLIKTRGQQVTLRCSSQSGHNTVSWYQQALGQGPQFIFQYYREEENGRGNFPPRFSGLQFPNYSSELNVNALELDDSALYLCASSPGLAETQYFGPGTRLLVL.

The chain recombines TRBV7-2 with TRBJ1-2, with D possibly being TRBD1 (5 bases). This CDR3 is built from 15 residues. V lost 3 bases, J lost 0 bases, and 11 bases lay in between. CDR1 is SGHTA and CDR2 is FQGNSA in the germline V gene. The CDR3 region has the DNA TGTGCCAGCAGCTTGTGGGGCGCCCCTAACTATGGCTACACCTTC. Translation: CASSLWGAPNYGYTF.

The gene calls are TRBV6-1 and TRBJ2-1; 9 bases align to TRBD1. V was pared by 2 bases and J by 6 bases, with 11 bases of the junction left unmatched. This CDR3 is built from 17 residues. The germline V gene has CDR1 MNHNS and CDR2 SASEGT. DNA for the CDR3: TGTGCCAGCAGTGAACCCAGATGGGGGACAGGGAGCAATGAGCAGTTCTTC. Its translation is CASSEPRWGTGSNEQFF.

The CDR3 sequence: CASSPEENQPQHF. The CDR3 DNA reads as TGTGCCAGCTCACCGGAGGAAAATCAGCCCCAGCATTTT. The rearrangement joins TRBV18 to TRBJ1-5; no reliable D call. The V end lost 3 bases, the J end lost 4 bases, and 7 bases lay between the germline ends. The germline V gene encodes CDR1 KGHSH and CDR2 LQKENI. This CDR3 has 13 residues.

The gene calls are TRBV5-1 and TRBJ2-7, with D perhaps TRBD1 (5 bases). CDR3 length: 14 residues. The V and J ends lost 2 bases and 4 bases respectively, with 13 bases between them. Looked up from germline, CDR1 is SGHRS and CDR2 is YFSETQ. The CDR3 sequence is CASSLTGNIYEQYF. The CDR3 nucleotides read TGCGCCAGCAGCTTAACAGGCAACATATACGAGCAGTACTTC.

V usage is TRBV4-1 and J usage is TRBJ2-3; 12 bases fit TRBD2. This CDR3 spans 18 amino acids. Germline V lookup: CDR1 MGHRA, CDR2 YSYEKL. V was clipped by 5 bases and J by 4 bases; unmatched bases: 13. The CDR3 DNA reads TGCGCCAGCAGCAGGGGGAGACTAGCGGGAGCCTTCCCAGATACGCAGTATTTT. Translation: CASSRGRLAGAFPDTQYF.

The genes are TRBV19 and TRBJ1-1; TRBD1 matches 7 bases. The J segment lost 6 bases and the V segment lost 1 base, leaving 2 bases of the junction unmatched. The CDR3 is 13 amino acids. Germline assignment: CDR1 LNHDA and CDR2 SQIVND (reference sequence). The CDR3 DNA is TGTGCCAGTAGTATAGGACAGGGAGCTGAAGCTTTCTTT. Residues: CASSIGQGAEAFF.

This chain links TRBV7-9 with TRBJ2-1; D gene ambiguous. The germline V and J ends were trimmed by 7 bases and 0 bases, with 16 bases remaining between them. Germline V gene data show CDR1 as SEHNR and CDR2 as FQNEAQ (reference sequence). The CDR3 has 16 residues. In DNA, the CDR3 is TGTGCCAGCACCTGGGTAGGCGGAAGCTCCTACAATGAGCAGTTCTTC. Amino acids: CASTWVGGSSYNEQFF.

The chain employs TRBV11-2 and TRBJ2-7; the D gene is possibly TRBD2 (6 bases). The CDR3 is 17 amino acids. CDR1 and CDR2 from the germline V gene are SGHAT and FQNNGV. Trimming cost V 0 bases and J 0 bases, with 15 bases left between them. CDR3 amino acids: CASSLDGQLAPSYEQYF. The CDR3 bases are TGTGCCAGCAGCTTAGATGGGCAACTAGCTCCCTCCTACGAGCAGTACTTC.

This clone was recorded once. J is TRBJ1-5 and V is TRBV27, with unresolved D. The CDR3 has 14 residues. V was trimmed by 5 bases and J by 4 bases, leaving 12 bases between them. The germline gives CDR1 MNHEY, CDR2 SMNVEV (reference sequence). The CDR3 nucleotides read TGTGCCAGCAGTGAGCGGCAGATGAATCAGCCCCAGCATTTT. The encoded protein is CASSERQMNQPQHF.